This passage covers 21 T cell receptor beta chains from one sample sequenced in a study of quantifying T cell responses using KT2 cells. As for the study in general: RNA was reverse transcribed with TCR alpha and beta constant-region primers.

The cDNA 3' end received a ligated oligonucleotide with a UMI. The first PCR ran about 4 cycles with an equimolar RC1.1 and RC1.2 beta primer mix. One entry per CDR3 protein results from TCRdb running MiXCR on the UMI-ligation and nested PCR reads. The sample consists of around 30,000 distinct CDR3 sequences, under 13% of them appearing once. The material sequenced was PBMCs spiked with cells of the T cell clone KT2. The receptors were gathered from a human donor.

The chain couples TRBV15 to TRBJ2-3, with 8 positions matching TRBD2. Germline V gene lookup returns CDR1 LNHNV and CDR2 YYDKDF (reference sequence). This CDR3 has 16 amino acids. With 1 base clipped from V and 5 bases from J, the junction kept 8 bases outside the gene matches. For the CDR3, the DNA is TGTGCCACCAGCAGAGGCGATCGGGGGGGCCTAGATACGCAGTATTTT. Translated: CATSRGDRGGLDTQYF.

The rearrangement joins TRBV15 to TRBJ2-5; 7 nucleotides line up with TRBD1. The V segment lost 4 bases and the J segment 1 base; nucleotides outside the gene matches: 12. CDR3 length: 17 residues. Germline assignment: CDR1 LNHNV and CDR2 YYDKDF (reference sequence). The CDR3 spells CATSKADRVLVQETQYF. The CDR3 nucleotides read TGTGCCACCAGCAAAGCCGACAGGGTACTTGTCCAAGAGACCCAGTACTTC.

This clonotype has a count of ten or more. The CDR3 region is CASSNRNSDSYNEQFF. The CDR3 coding sequence is TGTGCCAGCTCAAACAGAAACTCAGACTCCTACAATGAGCAGTTCTTC. The V gene is TRBV18, the J gene TRBJ2-1; D remains ambiguous. Looked up from germline, CDR1 is KGHSH and CDR2 is LQKENI. Trimming took 5 bases from V and 0 from J, leaving 14 bases between them. CDR3 length equals 16 residues.

This clonotype was detected ten times or more. The chain employs TRBV7-6 and TRBJ1-5; D unresolved. The CDR3 totals 13 residues. Per germline, CDR1 SGHVS and CDR2 FNYEAQ. V was pared by 4 bases and J by 2 bases, with 6 bases between. CDR3 sequence reads: CASSSLGNQPQHF. CDR3 DNA sequence: TGTGCCAGCAGCTCCTTGGGCAATCAGCCCCAGCATTTT.

This clonotype was seen more than once but under ten times. The gene calls are TRBV27 and TRBJ2-3; D remains unclear. The CDR3 runs 17 residues. Germline CDR1 MNHEY, CDR2 SMNVEV (reference sequence). With 2 bases removed from V and 2 bases from J, the gap between germline ends came to 17 bases. DNA for the CDR3: TGTGCCAGCAGTTTAAATCCCCCCAGGCAGGTCACAGATACGCAGTATTTT. Its translation is CASSLNPPRQVTDTQYF.

This clonotype was counted ten times or more. This chain joins TRBV28 and TRBJ2-1; D is perhaps TRBD2 (8 bases). With 5 bases removed from V and 6 bases from J, the gap between germline ends came to 17 bases. The CDR3 consists of 15 residues. Germline assignment: CDR1 MDHEN and CDR2 SYDVKM. The CDR3 reads CASSRQGLVRNEQFF. The CDR3 DNA follows: TGTGCCAGCAGTCGACAGGGACTAGTACGCAATGAGCAGTTCTTC.

This clonotype was picked up many times. This sequence joins TRBV7-2 and TRBJ2-1, with 7 bases aligning to TRBD2. Germline V CDR1 and CDR2: SGHTA, FQGNSA. This CDR3 has 15 residues. With V trimmed by 0 bases and J by 2 bases, 1 base remained unmatched. The CDR3 here is CASSLAGGAYNEQFF. CDR3 in DNA: TGTGCCAGCAGCTTAGCGGGGGGGGCCTACAATGAGCAGTTCTTC.

The V call is TRBV5-1, the J call TRBJ2-7; 10 nucleotides match TRBD1. V lost 4 bases and J lost 2; bases outside the gene matches: 6. Germline CDR1 reads SGHRS; CDR2 reads YFSETQ. This CDR3 contains 15 residues. CDR3: CASSPRQGATYEQYF. CDR3 bases: TGCGCCAGCAGCCCGCGACAGGGGGCCACCTACGAGCAGTACTTC.

This chain links TRBV2 with TRBJ1-4, with D maybe TRBD1 (6 bases). The CDR3 consists of 17 residues. V shed 3 bases and J shed 0 bases, with 14 bases lying between them. The V gene's germline CDR1 is SNHLY and CDR2 FYNNEI. Here the CDR3 reads CASSDRGHDATNEKLFF. The DNA for the CDR3 is TGTGCCAGCAGTGATAGGGGACACGATGCAACTAATGAAAAACTGTTTTTT.

The V gene is TRBV6-1, the J gene TRBJ2-3; TRBD2 is a possible D gene (6 bases). The CDR3 loop spans 13 amino acids. Per germline, CDR1 MNHNS and CDR2 SASEGT. The V gene lost 7 bases and the J gene lost 6 bases, with 14 bases spanning the gap. CDR3 residues: CASTSTSKDTQYF. CDR3 nucleotides: TGTGCCAGCACGAGCACTAGCAAGGATACGCAGTATTTT.

This clonotype qualifies as medium-sized (0.01 to 0.1%). The genes are TRBV6-5 and TRBJ2-7; perhaps TRBD1 as D (5 bases). The germline CDR1 and CDR2 sequences are MNHEY and SVGAGI. This CDR3 is built from 14 residues. V dropped 3 bases and J dropped 2 bases, with 11 bases sitting between them. The CDR3 DNA reads as TGTGCCAGCAGTTATTCTGACAGCACCTACGAGCAGTACTTC. This gives the protein CASSYSDSTYEQYF.

This clonotype occurred once. The chain recombines TRBV29-1 with TRBJ2-2, with D tentatively TRBD2 (6 bases). Germline V gene sequence: CDR1 SQVTM, CDR2 ANQGSEA. The CDR3 loop spans 13 amino acids. The germline V and J ends were trimmed by 4 bases and 6 bases, with 12 bases remaining between them. The CDR3, as DNA: TGCAGCGTTGGTCTAGCGTTCTCCGGGGAGCTGTTTTTT. Translation: CSVGLAFSGELFF.

This clonotype has more than one count but fewer than ten. The chain carries TRBV7-2 and TRBJ1-5, with D possibly TRBD1 on 5 matching bases. Trimming pared 1 base from V and 5 bases from J, leaving 15 bases between. Germline CDR1 and CDR2: SGHTA and FQGNSA. The CDR3 consists of 16 residues. CDR3 nucleotide sequence: TGTGCCAGCAGCTTAGAGGCAGGGAGGAAAGATCAGCCCCAGCATTTT. Its protein is CASSLEAGRKDQPQHF.

This clonotype was seen many times. The chain uses TRBV7-6 and TRBJ2-2; D gene unclear. V lost 1 base and J lost 5, with 14 bases in between. The CDR3 runs to 16 residues. Germline loops: CDR1 SGHVS, CDR2 FNYEAQ. In nucleotides, the CDR3 is TGTGCCAGCAGCTTAGGGGCAGTTCCCCGAACCGGGGAGCTGTTTTTT. Its translation is CASSLGAVPRTGELFF.

The sample holds many counts of this clonotype. The chain links TRBV2 to TRBJ1-1; no definite D call. V lost 6 bases, J lost 4 bases, and 15 bases lay in between. This CDR3 is 14 amino acids long. Germline CDR1 reads SNHLY; CDR2 reads FYNNEI. The CDR3 reads CASSQERRFTEAFF. The CDR3 DNA reads TGTGCCAGCAGCCAAGAAAGACGGTTCACTGAAGCTTTCTTT.

This clonotype was observed a handful of times. This chain uses TRBV6-6 with TRBJ2-6; the match to TRBD1 covers 9 bases. The V segment lost 6 bases and the J segment 4 bases; nucleotides outside the gene matches: 7. Germline V gives CDR1 MNHNY, CDR2 SVGAGI (reference sequence). The CDR3 contains 16 residues. CDR3 in amino acids: CASRIQGARGANVLTF. The CDR3 nucleotides read TGTGCCAGCAGAATACAGGGGGCTAGGGGGGCCAACGTCCTGACTTTC.

In this sample, this clonotype turned up a few times. The CDR3 spells CASSPHGGSEGYTF. For the CDR3, the DNA is TGTGCCAGCAGTCCCCACGGGGGGTCTGAAGGCTACACCTTC. This sequence joins TRBV27 and TRBJ1-2; TRBD1 is a possible D gene (5 bases). This CDR3 has 14 amino acids. The germline V gene has CDR1 MNHEY and CDR2 SMNVEV (reference sequence). Trimming removed 5 bases at V and 8 bases at J, with 18 bases between.

V and J are TRBV6-2 or TRBV6-3 and TRBJ2-7, with D possibly matching TRBD2 (6 bases). The germline V gene encodes CDR1 MNHEY and CDR2 SVGEGT. The CDR3 totals 15 residues. With 5 bases removed from V and 2 bases from J, the gap between germline ends came to 16 bases. DNA for the CDR3: TGTGCCAGCAGTGACCCCGGGGGAGACGCCTACGAGCAGTACTTC. Protein: CASSDPGGDAYEQYF.

This clonotype turned up a few times. The chain uses TRBV2 and TRBJ1-2; 8 bases map to TRBD1. V lost 5 bases and J lost 7; bases outside the gene matches: 9. CDR3 length: 14 residues. Germline CDR1 SNHLY, CDR2 FYNNEI. The CDR3 DNA sequence: TGTGCCAGCAGTCCTAGACAGGGGTTCTTTGGCTACACCTTC. Protein product: CASSPRQGFFGYTF.

This clonotype was found a few times. The chain carries TRBV5-6 and TRBJ1-1, with D unresolved. The CDR3 sequence is 13 residues long. The V and J ends lost 6 bases and 6 bases respectively, with 15 bases between them. Looked up from germline, CDR1 is SGHDT and CDR2 is YYEEEE. Here the CDR3 DNA reads TGTGCCAGCACCCTTATGGACCAGCCTGAAGCTTTCTTT. The encoded protein is CASTLMDQPEAFF.

The chain combines TRBV14 with TRBJ2-2; D remains ambiguous. The V gene lost 4 bases and the J gene lost 5 bases, with 8 bases spanning the gap. The CDR3 consists of 13 residues. CDR1 is SGHDN, CDR2 FVKESK, per germline. CDR3 sequence (DNA): TGTGCCAGCAGCCGCGCATCAACCGGGGAGCTGTTTTTT. Amino acids: CASSRASTGELFF.